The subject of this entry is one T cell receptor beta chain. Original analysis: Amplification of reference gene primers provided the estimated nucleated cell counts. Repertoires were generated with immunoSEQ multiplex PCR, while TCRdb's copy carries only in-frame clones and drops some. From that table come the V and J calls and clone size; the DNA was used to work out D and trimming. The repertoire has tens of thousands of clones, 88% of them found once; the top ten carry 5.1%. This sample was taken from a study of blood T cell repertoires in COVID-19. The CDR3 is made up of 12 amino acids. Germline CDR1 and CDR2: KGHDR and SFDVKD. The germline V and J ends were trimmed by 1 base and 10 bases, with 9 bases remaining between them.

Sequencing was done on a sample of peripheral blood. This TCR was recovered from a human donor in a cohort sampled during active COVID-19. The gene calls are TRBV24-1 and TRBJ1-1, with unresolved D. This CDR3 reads CATSDLGSTAFF. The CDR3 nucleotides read TGTGCCACCAGTGATTTAGGGAGTACAGCTTTCTTT.